This entry is about one T cell receptor beta chain. The data originate from a study of blood T cell repertoires in COVID-19. Original processing notes: Scientists estimated how many nucleated cells there were by amplifying reference gene primers. The assay was immunoSEQ multiplex PCR, and TCRdb's table has in-frame clones only and misses some. V and J calls and clone size come straight from that table; D and trimming were deduced from the DNA. This sample has hundreds of thousands of clones, with around 90% found just once. Germline V gene lookup returns CDR1 SQVTM and CDR2 ANQGSEA. V gave up 3 bases and J gave up 6 bases; unmatched junction bases: 3. This CDR3 region has 13 residues.

The chain combines TRBV29-1 with TRBJ1-4, with TRBD1 matching over 8 bases. The sequence was obtained from a woman aged 45-59 years who had recovered from COVID-19. Sequenced: PBMCs or T cells enriched from blood (not recorded which). The CDR3, as DNA: TGCAGCGTTGAGGACAGGGCCGATGAAAAACTGTTTTTT. Its translation: CSVEDRADEKLFF.